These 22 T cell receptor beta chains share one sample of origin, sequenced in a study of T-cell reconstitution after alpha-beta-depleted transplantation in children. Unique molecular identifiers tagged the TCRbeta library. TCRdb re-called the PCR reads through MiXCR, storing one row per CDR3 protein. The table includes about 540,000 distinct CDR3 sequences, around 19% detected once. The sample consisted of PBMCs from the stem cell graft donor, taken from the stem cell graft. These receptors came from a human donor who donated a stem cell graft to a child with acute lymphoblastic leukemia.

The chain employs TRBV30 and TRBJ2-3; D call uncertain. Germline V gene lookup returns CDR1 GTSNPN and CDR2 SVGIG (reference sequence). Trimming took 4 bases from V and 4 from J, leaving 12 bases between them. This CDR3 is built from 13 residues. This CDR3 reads CAWTAEVPDTQYF. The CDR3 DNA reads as TGTGCCTGGACGGCAGAGGTTCCAGATACGCAGTATTTT.

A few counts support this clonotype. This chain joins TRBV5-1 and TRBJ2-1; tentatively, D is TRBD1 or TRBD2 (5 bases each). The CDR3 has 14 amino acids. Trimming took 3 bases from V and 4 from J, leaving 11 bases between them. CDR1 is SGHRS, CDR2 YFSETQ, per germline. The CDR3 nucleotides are TGCGCCAGCAGCTGGGACGGGGCTTACAATGAGCAGTTCTTC. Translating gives CASSWDGAYNEQFF.

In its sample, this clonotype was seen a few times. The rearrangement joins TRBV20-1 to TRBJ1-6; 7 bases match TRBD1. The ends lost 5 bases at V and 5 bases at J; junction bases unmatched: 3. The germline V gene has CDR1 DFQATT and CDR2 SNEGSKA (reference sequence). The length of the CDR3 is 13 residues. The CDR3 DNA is TGCAGTGCTCAACAGGGGAATAATTCACCCCTCCACTTT. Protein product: CSAQQGNNSPLHF.

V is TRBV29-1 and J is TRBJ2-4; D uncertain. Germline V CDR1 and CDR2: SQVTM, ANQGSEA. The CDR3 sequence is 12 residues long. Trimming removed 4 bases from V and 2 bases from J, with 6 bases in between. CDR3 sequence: CSVAGSKNIQYF. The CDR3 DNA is TGCAGCGTTGCAGGTTCCAAAAACATTCAGTACTTC.

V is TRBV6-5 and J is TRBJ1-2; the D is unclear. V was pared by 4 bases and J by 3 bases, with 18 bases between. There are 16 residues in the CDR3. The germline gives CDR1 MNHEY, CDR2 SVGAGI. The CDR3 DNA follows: TGTGCCAGCAGTTCCGACTCCGGGGTTGGCGACTATGGCTACACCTTC. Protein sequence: CASSSDSGVGDYGYTF.

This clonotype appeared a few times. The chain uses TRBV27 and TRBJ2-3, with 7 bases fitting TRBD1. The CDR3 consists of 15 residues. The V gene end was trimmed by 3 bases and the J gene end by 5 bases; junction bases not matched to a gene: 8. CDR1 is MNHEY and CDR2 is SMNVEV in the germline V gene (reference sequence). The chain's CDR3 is CASSLVTGVVDTQYF. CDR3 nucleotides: TGTGCCAGCAGTTTGGTCACAGGGGTGGTAGATACGCAGTATTTT.

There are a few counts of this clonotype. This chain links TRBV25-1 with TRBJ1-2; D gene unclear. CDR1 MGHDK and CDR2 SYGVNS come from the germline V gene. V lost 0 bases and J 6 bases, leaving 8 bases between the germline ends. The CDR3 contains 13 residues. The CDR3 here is CASSEYRVDGYTF. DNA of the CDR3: TGTGCCAGCAGTGAATATCGTGTGGATGGCTACACCTTC.

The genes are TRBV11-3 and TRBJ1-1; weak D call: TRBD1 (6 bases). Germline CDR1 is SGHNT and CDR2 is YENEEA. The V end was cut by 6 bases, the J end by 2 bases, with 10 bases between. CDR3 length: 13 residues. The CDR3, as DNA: TGTGCCAGCAGGTACAGGGACAACACTGAAGCTTTCTTT. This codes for CASRYRDNTEAFF.

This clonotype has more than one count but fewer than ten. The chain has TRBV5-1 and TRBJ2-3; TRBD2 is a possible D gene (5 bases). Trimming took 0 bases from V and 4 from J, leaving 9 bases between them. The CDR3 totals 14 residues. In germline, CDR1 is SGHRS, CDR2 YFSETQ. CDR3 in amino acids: CASSLELASDTQYF. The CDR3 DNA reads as TGCGCCAGCAGCTTGGAGCTAGCTTCAGATACGCAGTATTTT.

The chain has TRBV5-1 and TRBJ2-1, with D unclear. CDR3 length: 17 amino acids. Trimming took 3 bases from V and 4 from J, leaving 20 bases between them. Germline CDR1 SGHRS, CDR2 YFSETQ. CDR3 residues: CASSSVWKPTPYNEQFF. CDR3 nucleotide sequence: TGCGCCAGCAGCTCCGTGTGGAAGCCGACTCCTTACAATGAGCAGTTCTTC.

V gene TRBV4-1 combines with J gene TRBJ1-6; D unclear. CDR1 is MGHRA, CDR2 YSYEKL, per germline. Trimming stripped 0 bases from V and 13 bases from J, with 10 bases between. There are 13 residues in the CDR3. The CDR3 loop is CASSQEGGWPLHF. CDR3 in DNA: TGCGCCAGCAGCCAAGAGGGTGGGTGGCCCCTCCACTTT.

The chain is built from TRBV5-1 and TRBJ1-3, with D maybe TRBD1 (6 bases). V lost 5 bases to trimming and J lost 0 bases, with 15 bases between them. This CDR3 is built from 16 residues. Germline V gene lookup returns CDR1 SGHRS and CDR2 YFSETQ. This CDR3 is CASRAGAPTSGNTIYF. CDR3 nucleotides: TGCGCCAGCAGGGCGGGGGCTCCCACCTCTGGAAACACCATATATTTT.

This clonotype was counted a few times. The chain's CDR3 is CASSPTGNEPEQFF. In DNA form, the CDR3 reads TGTGCCAGCAGCCCGACAGGGAACGAGCCTGAGCAGTTCTTC. The V gene is TRBV5-4, the J gene TRBJ2-1, with 7 bases aligning to TRBD1. The V segment lost 4 bases and the J segment 9 bases; nucleotides outside the gene matches: 10. Germline CDR1 reads SGHNT; CDR2 reads YYREEE (reference sequence). The CDR3 has 14 amino acids.

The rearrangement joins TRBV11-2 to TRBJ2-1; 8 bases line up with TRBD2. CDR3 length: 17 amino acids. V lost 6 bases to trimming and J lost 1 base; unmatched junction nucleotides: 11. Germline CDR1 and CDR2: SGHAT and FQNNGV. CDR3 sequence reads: CASRGIAGSLSYNEQFF. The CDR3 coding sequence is TGTGCCAGCAGGGGGATAGCGGGATCTTTATCCTACAATGAGCAGTTCTTC.

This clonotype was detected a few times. CDR3 sequence: CSATGTRDYEQYF. The CDR3 DNA reads TGCAGTGCTACGGGGACTAGAGACTACGAGCAGTACTTC. The V gene is TRBV20-1, the J gene TRBJ2-7; 8 bases are shared with TRBD2. CDR3 size: 13 residues. V lost 4 bases, J lost 3 bases, and 5 bases stayed unmatched. Per germline, CDR1 DFQATT and CDR2 SNEGSKA (reference sequence).

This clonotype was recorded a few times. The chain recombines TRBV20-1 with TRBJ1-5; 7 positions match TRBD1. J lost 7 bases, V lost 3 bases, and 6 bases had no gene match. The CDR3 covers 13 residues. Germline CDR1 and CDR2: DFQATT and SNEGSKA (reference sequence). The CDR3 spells CSASPDRVQPQHF. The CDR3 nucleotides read TGCAGTGCTAGTCCCGACAGGGTCCAGCCCCAGCATTTT.

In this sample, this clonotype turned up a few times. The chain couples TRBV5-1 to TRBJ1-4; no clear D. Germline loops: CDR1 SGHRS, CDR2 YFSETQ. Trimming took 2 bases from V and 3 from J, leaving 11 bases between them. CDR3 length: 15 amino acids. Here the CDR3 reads CASSLWSIANEKLFF. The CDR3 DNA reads TGCGCCAGCAGCTTATGGTCGATCGCTAATGAAAAACTGTTTTTT.

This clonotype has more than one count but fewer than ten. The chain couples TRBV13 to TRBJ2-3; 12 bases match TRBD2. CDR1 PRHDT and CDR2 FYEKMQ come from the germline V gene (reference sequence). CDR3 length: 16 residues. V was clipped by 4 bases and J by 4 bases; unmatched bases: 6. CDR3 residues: CASSSTSGSFSDTQYF. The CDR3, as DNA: TGTGCCAGCAGCTCGACTAGCGGGAGCTTTTCAGATACGCAGTATTTT. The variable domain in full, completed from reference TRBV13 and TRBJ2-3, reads AAGVIQSPRHLIKEKRETATLKCYPIPRHDTVYWYQQGPGQDPQFLISFYEKMQSDKGSIPDRFSAQQFSDYHSELNMSSLELGDSALYFCASSSTSGSFSDTQYFGPGTRLTVL.

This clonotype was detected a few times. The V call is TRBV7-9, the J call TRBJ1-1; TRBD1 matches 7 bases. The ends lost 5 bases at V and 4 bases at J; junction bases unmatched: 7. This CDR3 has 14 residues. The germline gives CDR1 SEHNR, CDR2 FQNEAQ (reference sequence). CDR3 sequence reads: CASSNPQGITEAFF. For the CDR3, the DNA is TGTGCCAGCAGCAACCCACAGGGGATCACTGAAGCTTTCTTT. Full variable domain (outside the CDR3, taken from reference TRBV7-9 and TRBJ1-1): DTGVSQNPRHKITKRGQNVTFRCDPISEHNRLYWYRQTLGQGPEFLTYFQNEAQLEKSRLLSDRFSAERPKGSFSTLEIQRTEQGDSAMYLCASSNPQGITEAFFGQGTRLTVV.

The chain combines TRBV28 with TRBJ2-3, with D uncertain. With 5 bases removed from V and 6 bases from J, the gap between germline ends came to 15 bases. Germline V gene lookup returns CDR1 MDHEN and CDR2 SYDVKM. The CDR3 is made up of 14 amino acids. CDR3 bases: TGTGCCAGCAGTAGTTTATTGGGTCCGGATACGCAGTATTTT. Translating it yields CASSSLLGPDTQYF.

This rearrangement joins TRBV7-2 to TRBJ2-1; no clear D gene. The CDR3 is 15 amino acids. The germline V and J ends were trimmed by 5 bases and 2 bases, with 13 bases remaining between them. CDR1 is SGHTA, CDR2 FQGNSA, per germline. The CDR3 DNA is TGTGCCAGCAGCCTCCTGGCGACGCCCTACAATGAGCAGTTCTTC. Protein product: CASSLLATPYNEQFF.

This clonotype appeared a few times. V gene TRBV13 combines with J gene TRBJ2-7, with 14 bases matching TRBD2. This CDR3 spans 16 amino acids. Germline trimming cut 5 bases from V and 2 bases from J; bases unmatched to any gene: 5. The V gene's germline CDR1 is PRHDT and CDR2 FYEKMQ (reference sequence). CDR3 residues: CASSGVGLAGAYEQYF. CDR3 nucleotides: TGTGCCAGCAGCGGAGTGGGACTAGCGGGAGCCTACGAGCAGTACTTC.